This T cell receptor (beta chain) was sequenced during a study of control samples from healthy donors and cancer patients. Using immunoSEQ multiplex PCR, the repertoire was profiled, and TCRdb retains in-frame clones only, with some absent. The sample lists approximately 230,000 clones, about four fifths occurring once. V dropped 0 bases and J dropped 12 bases, with 12 bases sitting between them. The CDR3 totals 13 residues. Germline CDR1 reads MNHNY; CDR2 reads SVGAGI (reference sequence). Sequencing input: PBMCs. This TCR derives from a woman in her fifties or sixties with lung cancer. V usage is TRBV6-6 and J usage is TRBJ2-1; D is uncertain. CDR3 region: CASSYSKGDRQFF. CDR3 sequence (DNA): TGTGCCAGCAGTTACTCGAAGGGTGATAGGCAGTTCTTC.